The present TCR beta chain was sequenced within a study of cytomegalovirus exposure and HLA in healthy donors. Overall study findings and caveats: TCR beta chains associated with HLA were, in a later analysis, more clonally expanded than equally common others. Cytomegalovirus status, reportedly, was diagnosed with high specificity and sensitivity by the classifier.

A multiplex PCR was run with 60 Vbeta primers and 13 Jbeta primers. Clones were sequenced by immunoSEQ multiplex PCR, and TCRdb holds only the in-frame ones, with some missing. The top ten clones hold 1.5% to 2% of a sample with roughly 220,000 clones, around four fifths of them seen once. On this clone itself: As yet, its antigen is unknown.

Sample: PBMCs. The TCR comes from a man aged 45-65 years in good health and CMV-seronegative.

The CDR3 DNA reads as TGTGCCAGCAGTGAATATCTTAGTAGACAGGGGGCTAATAATGAGCAGTTCTTC. This codes for CASSEYLSRQGANNEQFF. The chain has TRBV25-1 and TRBJ2-1; 10 bases fit TRBD1. This CDR3 region has 18 residues. Trimming at V came to 0 bases and at J to 7 bases, leaving 12 bases not matched to a gene. Germline CDR1 is MGHDK and CDR2 is SYGVNS. Based on the CDR3 plus reference TRBV25-1 and TRBJ2-1, the full variable domain is EADIYQTPRYLVIGTGKKITLECSQTMGHDKMYWYQQDPGMELHLIHYSYGVNSTEKGDLSSESTVSRIRTEHFPLTLESARPSHTSQYLCASSEYLSRQGANNEQFFGPGTRLTVL.